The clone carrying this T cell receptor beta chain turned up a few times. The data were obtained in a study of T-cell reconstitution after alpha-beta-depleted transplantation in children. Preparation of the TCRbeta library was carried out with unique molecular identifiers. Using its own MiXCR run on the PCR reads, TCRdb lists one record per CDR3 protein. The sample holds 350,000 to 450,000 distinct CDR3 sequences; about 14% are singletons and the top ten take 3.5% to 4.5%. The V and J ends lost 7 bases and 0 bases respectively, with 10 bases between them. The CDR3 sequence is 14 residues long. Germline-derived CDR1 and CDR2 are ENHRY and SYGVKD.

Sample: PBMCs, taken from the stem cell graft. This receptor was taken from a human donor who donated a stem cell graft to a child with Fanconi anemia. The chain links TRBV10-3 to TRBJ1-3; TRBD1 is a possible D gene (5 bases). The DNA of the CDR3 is TGTGCCATCATGGCGGGGCTCTCTGGAAACACCATATATTTT. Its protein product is CAIMAGLSGNTIYF.